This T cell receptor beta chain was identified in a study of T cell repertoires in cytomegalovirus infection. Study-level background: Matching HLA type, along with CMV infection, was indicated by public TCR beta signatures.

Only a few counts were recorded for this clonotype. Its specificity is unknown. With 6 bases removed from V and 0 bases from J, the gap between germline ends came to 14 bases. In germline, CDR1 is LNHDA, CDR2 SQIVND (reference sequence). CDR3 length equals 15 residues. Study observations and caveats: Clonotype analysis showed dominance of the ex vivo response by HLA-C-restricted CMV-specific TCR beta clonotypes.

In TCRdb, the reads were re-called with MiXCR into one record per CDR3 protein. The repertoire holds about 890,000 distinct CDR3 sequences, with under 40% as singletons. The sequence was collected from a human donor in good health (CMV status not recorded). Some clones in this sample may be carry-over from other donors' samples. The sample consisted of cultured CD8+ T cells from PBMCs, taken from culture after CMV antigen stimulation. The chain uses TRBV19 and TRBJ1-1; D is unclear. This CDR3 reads CASREGIGMNTEAFF. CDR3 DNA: TGTGCCAGTAGAGAGGGTATCGGGATGAACACTGAAGCTTTCTTT.